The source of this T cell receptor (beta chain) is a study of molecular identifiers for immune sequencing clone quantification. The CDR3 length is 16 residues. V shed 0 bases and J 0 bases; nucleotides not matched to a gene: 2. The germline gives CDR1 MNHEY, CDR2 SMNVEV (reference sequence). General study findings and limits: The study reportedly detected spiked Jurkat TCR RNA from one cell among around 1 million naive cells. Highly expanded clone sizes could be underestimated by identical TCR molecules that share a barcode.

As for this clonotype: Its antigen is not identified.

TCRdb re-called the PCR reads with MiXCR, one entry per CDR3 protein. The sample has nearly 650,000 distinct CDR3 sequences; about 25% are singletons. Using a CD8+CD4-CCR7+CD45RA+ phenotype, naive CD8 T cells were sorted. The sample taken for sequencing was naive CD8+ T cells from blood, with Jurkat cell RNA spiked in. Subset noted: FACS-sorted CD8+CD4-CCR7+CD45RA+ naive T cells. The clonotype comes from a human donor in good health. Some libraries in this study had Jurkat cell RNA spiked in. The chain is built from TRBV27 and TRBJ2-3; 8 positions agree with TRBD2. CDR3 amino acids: CASSLSSSGSTDTQYF. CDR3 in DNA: TGTGCCAGCAGTTTATCGTCTAGCGGGAGCACAGATACGCAGTATTTT.